This entry features one T cell receptor (beta chain) sequence. Its target is unknown. A junction boundary mismatches the germline segment, possibly from a read error. The data were obtained in a study of cytomegalovirus exposure and HLA in healthy donors. At the level of the study: The Caucasian-associated ancestry cluster contained approximately 81% of the approximately 390 genotyped donors. Study conclusions and caveats: For TCR beta chains, V- and J-gene trimming was later linked to a missense DCLRE1C variant.

The CDR3 runs 16 residues. Germline CDR1 is SEHNR and CDR2 is FQNEAQ (reference sequence). Both 60 Vbeta primers and 13 Jbeta primers went into the PCR. The repertoire was sequenced with immunoSEQ multiplex PCR; TCRdb's copy has only in-frame clones and lacks some. Of 150,000 to 200,000 clones in the sample, 70% to 85% are singletons; the top ten hold approximately 2%. This clonotype was sampled from a man between 35 and 55 years old in good health and CMV-seronegative. Sequences were obtained from PBMCs. The J gene is TRBJ2-7, the V gene TRBV7-9; the match to TRBD2 covers 13 bases. The DNA of the CDR3 is TGTTCCAGCAGCGCCGGACTAGCGGGAGCGTCCTACGAGCAGTACTTC. Its translation is CSSSAGLAGASYEQYF.